One sample yielded the 10 T cell receptor beta chains listed below, sequenced in a study of T cells after yellow fever vaccination. TCRdb re-derived calls from the 5' RACE reads in MiXCR, one entry per CDR3 protein. The data hold more than 250,000 distinct CDR3 sequences, with around 7% observed a single time. The material sequenced was PBMCs, taken 45 days after the first yellow fever vaccination. Receptor source: a young man who received the YFV17D yellow fever vaccine.

This clonotype was detected only a few times. The rearrangement joins TRBV20-1 to TRBJ2-3, with D perhaps given as TRBD1 or TRBD2 (5 bases each). This CDR3 spans 13 amino acids. The germline V and J ends were trimmed by 7 bases and 6 bases, with 17 bases remaining between them. The germline gives CDR1 DFQATT, CDR2 SNEGSKA (reference sequence). CDR3: CSVGDLLFDTQYF. The CDR3 nucleotides are TGCAGTGTCGGGGACCTATTATTTGATACGCAGTATTTT.

The V and J genes are TRBV7-7 and TRBJ2-1, with a tentative D call TRBD2 (5 bases). The CDR3 spans 14 residues. V shed 0 bases and J shed 7 bases, with 10 bases lying between them. Looked up from germline, CDR1 is SSHAT and CDR2 is FNYEAQ (reference sequence). CDR3 in DNA: TGTGCCAGCAGCTTAGCCACTAGTTTTAATGAGCAGTTCTTC. Encoded protein: CASSLATSFNEQFF.

The chain has TRBV7-9 and TRBJ1-1; 9 bases map to TRBD1. Germline CDR1 reads SEHNR; CDR2 reads FQNEAQ (reference sequence). The CDR3 is made up of 13 amino acids. The CDR3 DNA follows: TGTGTCGAGGACAGGGGAGAGAACACTGAAGCTTTCTTT. Protein product: CVEDRGENTEAFF.

V is TRBV4-1 and J is TRBJ1-1; D might be TRBD1 (6 bases). This CDR3 contains 14 residues. The germline V and J ends were trimmed by 3 bases and 4 bases, with 12 bases remaining between them. Germline V gives CDR1 MGHRA, CDR2 YSYEKL. CDR3 coding DNA: TGCGCCAGCAGCCAGCAACAGGGAGGCACTGAAGCTTTCTTT. Translating gives CASSQQQGGTEAFF.

This clonotype has more than one count but fewer than ten. The chain is built from TRBV7-3 and TRBJ1-1; D is unresolved. Germline V gene lookup returns CDR1 SGHTA and CDR2 FQGTGA. The CDR3 has 14 residues. Trimming pared 1 base from V and 1 base from J, leaving 7 bases between. The CDR3 DNA is TGTGCCAGCAGCTTAATACCCGGGAACACTGAAGCTTTCTTT. Encoded protein: CASSLIPGNTEAFF.

Notes on this clonotype: The junction departs from the called germline gene at one end, perhaps through a read error. The chain uses TRBV7-2 and TRBJ2-3, with 8 bases identical to TRBD1. The CDR3 has 12 residues. From germline, CDR1 is SGHTA and CDR2 FQGNSA. In DNA, the CDR3 is TGTGCCAGCAGCGGGCCGGGACAGGTTCAGGGATTT. It translates to CASSGPGQVQGF.

This clonotype was observed a few times. The V call is TRBV27, the J call TRBJ1-1, with TRBD1 as a possible D gene (6 bases). Germline V gene sequence: CDR1 MNHEY, CDR2 SMNVEV (reference sequence). The CDR3 extends over 15 amino acids. V lost 6 bases, J lost 0 bases, and 14 bases lay in between. The CDR3 here is CASRPRGGMNTEAFF. CDR3 coding DNA: TGTGCCAGCAGACCCCGTGGGGGCATGAACACTGAAGCTTTCTTT.

This clonotype has ten or more counts. This chain links TRBV12-3 or TRBV12-4 with TRBJ2-1; tentatively, D is TRBD2 (6 bases). Trimming removed 6 bases from V and 3 bases from J, with 9 bases in between. The CDR3 length is 13 residues. The CDR3 sequence: CASRSGDYNEQFF. CDR3 coding DNA: TGTGCCAGCAGATCGGGAGACTACAATGAGCAGTTCTTC.

In its sample, this clonotype was seen a few times. The rearrangement uses TRBV7-8 and TRBJ2-3, with 7 positions matching TRBD2. The length of the CDR3 is 14 residues. V shed 7 bases and J 4 bases; nucleotides not matched to a gene: 8. Germline CDR1 is SGHVS and CDR2 is FQNEAQ. The CDR3 DNA reads TGTGCCAGCACCAGGGCAGGGAGGGCAGATACGCAGTATTTT. This codes for CASTRAGRADTQYF. The full variable domain, in which reference TRBV7-8 and TRBJ2-3 provide the parts outside the CDR3, is GAGVSQSPRYKVAKRGQDVALRCDPISGHVSLFWYQQALGQGPEFLTYFQNEAQLDKSGLPSDRFFAERPEGSVSTLKIQRTQQEDSAVYLCASTRAGRADTQYFGPGTRLTVL.

This clonotype was counted many times. The chain recombines TRBV18 with TRBJ2-5; unclear D gene. Trimming took off 2 bases at V and 2 bases at J, with 9 bases between the two ends. The CDR3 is 14 residues long. The germline V gene has CDR1 KGHSH and CDR2 LQKENI. This CDR3 reads CASSPGNLQETQYF. The CDR3 DNA is TGTGCCAGCTCACCAGGCAATCTACAAGAGACCCAGTACTTC.